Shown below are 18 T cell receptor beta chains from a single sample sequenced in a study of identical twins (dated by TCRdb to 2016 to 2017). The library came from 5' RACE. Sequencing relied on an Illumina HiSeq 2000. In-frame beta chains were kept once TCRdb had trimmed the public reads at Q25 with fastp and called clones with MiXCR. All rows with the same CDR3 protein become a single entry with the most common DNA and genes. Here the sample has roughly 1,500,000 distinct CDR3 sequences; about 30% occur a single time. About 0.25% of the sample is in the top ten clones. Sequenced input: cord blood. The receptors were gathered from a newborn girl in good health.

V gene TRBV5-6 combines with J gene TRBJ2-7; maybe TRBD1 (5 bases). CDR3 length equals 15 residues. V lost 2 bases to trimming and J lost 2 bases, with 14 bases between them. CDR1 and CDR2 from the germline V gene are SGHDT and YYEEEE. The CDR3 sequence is CASSFTRVRTYEQYF. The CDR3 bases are TGTGCCAGCAGCTTCACCAGGGTAAGGACCTACGAGCAGTACTTC.

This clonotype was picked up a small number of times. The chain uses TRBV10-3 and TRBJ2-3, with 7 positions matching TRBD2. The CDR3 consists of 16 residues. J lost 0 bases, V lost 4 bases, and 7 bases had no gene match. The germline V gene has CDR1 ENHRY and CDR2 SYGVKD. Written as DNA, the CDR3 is TGTGCCATCAGTGGTACGCTAGCGGCTAGCACAGATACGCAGTATTTT. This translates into CAISGTLAASTDTQYF.

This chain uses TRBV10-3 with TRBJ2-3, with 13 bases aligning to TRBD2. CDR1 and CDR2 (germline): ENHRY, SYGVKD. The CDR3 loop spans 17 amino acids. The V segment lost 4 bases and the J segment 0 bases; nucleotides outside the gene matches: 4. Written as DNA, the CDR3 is TGTGCCATCAGTGCCGGGACTAGCGGGACAAGCACAGATACGCAGTATTTT. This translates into CAISAGTSGTSTDTQYF.

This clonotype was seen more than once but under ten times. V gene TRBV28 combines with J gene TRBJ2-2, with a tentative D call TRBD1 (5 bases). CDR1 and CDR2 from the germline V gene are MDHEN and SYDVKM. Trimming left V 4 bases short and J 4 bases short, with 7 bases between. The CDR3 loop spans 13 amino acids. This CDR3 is CASSYRFTGELFF. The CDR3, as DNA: TGTGCCAGCAGTTACAGGTTCACCGGGGAGCTGTTTTTT.

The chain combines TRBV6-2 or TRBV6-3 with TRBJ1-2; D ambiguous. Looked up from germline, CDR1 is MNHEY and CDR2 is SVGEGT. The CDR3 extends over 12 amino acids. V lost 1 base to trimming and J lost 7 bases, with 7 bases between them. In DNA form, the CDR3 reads TGTGCCAGCAGTTACTTGAATTGTGGCTACACCTTC. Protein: CASSYLNCGYTF.

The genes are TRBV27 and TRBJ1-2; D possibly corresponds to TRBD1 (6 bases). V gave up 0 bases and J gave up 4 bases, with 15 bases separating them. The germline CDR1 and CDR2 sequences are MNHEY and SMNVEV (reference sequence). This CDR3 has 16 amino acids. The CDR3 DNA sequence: TGTGCCAGCAGTTTATCGGTGCAGGGGAGCTCCTATGGCTACACCTTC. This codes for CASSLSVQGSSYGYTF.

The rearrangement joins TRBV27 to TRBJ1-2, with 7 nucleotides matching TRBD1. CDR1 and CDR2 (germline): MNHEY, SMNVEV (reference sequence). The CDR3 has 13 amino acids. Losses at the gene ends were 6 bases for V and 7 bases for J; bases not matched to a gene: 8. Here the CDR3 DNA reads TGTGCCAGCAGCATAGACAGGGCATCTGGCTACACCTTC. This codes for CASSIDRASGYTF.

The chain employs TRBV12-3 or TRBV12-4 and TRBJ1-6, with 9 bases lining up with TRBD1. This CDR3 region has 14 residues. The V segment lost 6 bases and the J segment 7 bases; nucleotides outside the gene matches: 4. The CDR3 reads CASRPDRGNSPLHF. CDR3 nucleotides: TGTGCCAGCAGACCGGACAGGGGAAATTCACCCCTCCACTTT.

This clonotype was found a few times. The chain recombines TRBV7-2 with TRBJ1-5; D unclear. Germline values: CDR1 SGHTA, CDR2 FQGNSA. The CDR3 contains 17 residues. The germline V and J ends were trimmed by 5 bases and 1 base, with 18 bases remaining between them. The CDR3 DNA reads TGTGCCAGCAGCCGTAGGGCAAGAAGTGAGAGCAATCAGCCCCAGCATTTT. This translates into CASSRRARSESNQPQHF.

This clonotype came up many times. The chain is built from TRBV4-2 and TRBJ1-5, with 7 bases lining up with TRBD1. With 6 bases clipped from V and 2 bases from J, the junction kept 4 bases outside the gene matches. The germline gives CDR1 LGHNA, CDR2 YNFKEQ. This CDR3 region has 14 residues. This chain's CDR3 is CASRAGQGNQPQHF. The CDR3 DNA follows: TGTGCCAGCAGGGCCGGACAGGGCAATCAGCCCCAGCATTTT.

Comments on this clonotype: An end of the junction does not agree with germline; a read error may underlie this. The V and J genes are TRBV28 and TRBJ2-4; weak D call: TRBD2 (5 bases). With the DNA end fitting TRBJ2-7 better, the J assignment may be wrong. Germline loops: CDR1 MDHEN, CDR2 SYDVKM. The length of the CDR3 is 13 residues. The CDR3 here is CTSSLSSGYEQYF. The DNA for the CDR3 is TGTACCAGCAGTTTATCCTCGGGGTACGAGCAGTACTTC.

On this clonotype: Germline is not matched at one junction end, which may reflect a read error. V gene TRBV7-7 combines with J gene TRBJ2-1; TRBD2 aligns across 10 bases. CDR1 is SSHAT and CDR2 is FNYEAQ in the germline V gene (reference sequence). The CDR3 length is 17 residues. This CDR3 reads CASSRNLAGEAYNEQFF. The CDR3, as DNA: TGTGCTAGCAGCCGAAATCTAGCGGGAGAGGCCTACAATGAGCAGTTCTTC.

The CDR3 coding sequence is TGTGCCAGCAGTGGACCTAGGTACGGAGAGCAGTTCTTC. It codes for CASSGPRYGEQFF. The V call is TRBV6-1, the J call TRBJ2-1; the D is unclear. The CDR3 contains 13 residues. The V and J ends lost 4 bases and 10 bases respectively, with 14 bases between them. Germline assignment: CDR1 MNHNS and CDR2 SASEGT.

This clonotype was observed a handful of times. The CDR3 DNA sequence: TGCGCCAGCAGCCCTGGACTAGTGATCGAGCAGTACTTC. Its protein is CASSPGLVIEQYF. The genes are TRBV5-1 and TRBJ2-5, with TRBD2 matching 7 bases. With the DNA end fitting TRBJ2-7 better, the J assignment may be wrong. The CDR3 sequence is 13 residues long. CDR1 is SGHRS, CDR2 YFSETQ, per germline.

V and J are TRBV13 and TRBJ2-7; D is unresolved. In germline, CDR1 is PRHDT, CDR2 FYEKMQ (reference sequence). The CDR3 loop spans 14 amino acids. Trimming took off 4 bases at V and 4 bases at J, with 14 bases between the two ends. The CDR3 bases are TGTGCCAGCAGCTCTTCAAGGGTTGGGTACGAGCAGTACTTC. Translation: CASSSSRVGYEQYF. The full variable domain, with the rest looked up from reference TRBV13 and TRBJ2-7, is AAGVIQSPRHLIKEKRETATLKCYPIPRHDTVYWYQQGPGQDPQFLISFYEKMQSDKGSIPDRFSAQQFSDYHSELNMSSLELGDSALYFCASSSSRVGYEQYFGPGTRLTVT.

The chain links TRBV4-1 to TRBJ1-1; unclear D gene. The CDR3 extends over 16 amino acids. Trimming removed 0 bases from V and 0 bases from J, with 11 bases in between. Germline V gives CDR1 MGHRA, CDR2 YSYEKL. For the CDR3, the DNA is TGCGCCAGCAGCCAAGAGGCGAGAGTAATGAACACTGAAGCTTTCTTT. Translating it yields CASSQEARVMNTEAFF.

The CDR3 DNA follows: TGCAGTGCTAGACCCCCTTCGGATACTGAAGCTTTCTTT. Protein: CSARPPSDTEAFF. J is TRBJ1-1 and V is TRBV20-1; D gene ambiguous. The CDR3 contains 13 residues. V lost 2 bases, J lost 5 bases, and 12 bases lay in between. The germline V gene encodes CDR1 DFQATT and CDR2 SNEGSKA (reference sequence).

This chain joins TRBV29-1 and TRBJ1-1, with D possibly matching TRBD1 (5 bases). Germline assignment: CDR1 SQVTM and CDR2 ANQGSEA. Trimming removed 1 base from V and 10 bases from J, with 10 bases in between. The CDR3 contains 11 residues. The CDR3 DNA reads TGCAGCGTTGAAGTAGGACAAGCAGCTTTCTTT. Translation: CSVEVGQAAFF.